Each of the 18 T cell receptor beta chains below was sequenced from the same sample in a study of brain T cells in children with intractable seizures. The table came from immunoSEQ multiplex PCR; TCRdb's copy has only in-frame clones and leaves some out. This table has hundreds of thousands of clones, approximately 93% appearing once. Time point defined: blood from clinic visit 5 months post-surgery; TSC patient then seizure free. This specimen consisted of peripheral blood, obtained 5 to 6 months after surgery. These receptors all stem from a boy younger than two with tuberous sclerosis and intractable seizures.

The V gene is TRBV6-5, the J gene TRBJ2-7; 9 nucleotides align to TRBD2. The length of the CDR3 is 15 residues. CDR1 is MNHEY and CDR2 is SVGAGI in the germline V gene. V was pared by 2 bases and J by 0 bases, with 2 bases of the junction left unmatched. CDR3 DNA sequence: TGTGCCAGCAGTTACCAAGCGGGAGGCTCCTACGAGCAGTACTTC. Residues: CASSYQAGGSYEQYF.

The rearrangement links TRBV6-1 to TRBJ1-2; D gene ambiguous. Between the trimmed V and J ends, which lost 1 base and 7 bases, there was a span of 4 bases. The germline V gene has CDR1 MNHNS and CDR2 SASEGT. CDR3 length equals 11 residues. The chain's CDR3 is CASSEVGGYTF. Here the CDR3 DNA reads TGTGCCAGCAGTGAAGTGGGTGGCTACACCTTC.

This clone appeared a single time. The rearrangement links TRBV7-9 to TRBJ1-2; D might be TRBD1 (5 bases). The V gene's germline CDR1 is SEHNR and CDR2 FQNEAQ (reference sequence). The CDR3 loop spans 15 amino acids. Trimming took off 2 bases at V and 5 bases at J, with 15 bases between the two ends. The CDR3 DNA is TGTGCCAGCAGCTTAAATACACAGGCGGTATATGGCTACACCTTC. Its protein is CASSLNTQAVYGYTF.

The V gene is TRBV11-2, the J gene TRBJ2-1; 10 nucleotides align to TRBD2. The CDR3 consists of 16 residues. The germline V gene encodes CDR1 SGHAT and CDR2 FQNNGV. J lost 4 bases, V lost 4 bases, and 7 bases had no gene match. DNA of the CDR3: TGTGCCAGCAGCTCCATTAGCGGGAGGCGGTACAATGAGCAGTTCTTC. Translated, it gives CASSSISGRRYNEQFF.

This clone was observed once. This rearrangement joins TRBV15 to TRBJ2-7; 8 nucleotides match TRBD2. The CDR3 loop spans 15 amino acids. V lost 8 bases and J lost 5; bases outside the gene matches: 14. Germline CDR1 reads LNHNV; CDR2 reads YYDKDF (reference sequence). CDR3 DNA sequence: TGTGCCACCCCGAGGAGAGCGGGAGTCTACCACGAGCAGTACTTC. Encoded protein: CATPRRAGVYHEQYF.

The chain joins TRBV7-6 to TRBJ2-2; 11 nucleotides align to TRBD2. The CDR3 contains 16 residues. J was trimmed by 5 bases and V by 5 bases; bases with no gene match: 7. Germline CDR1 reads SGHVS; CDR2 reads FNYEAQ. CDR3 sequence: CASSRVAGGVTGELFF. CDR3 in DNA: TGTGCCAGCAGCCGCGTAGCGGGGGGGGTAACCGGGGAGCTGTTTTTT.

The rearrangement joins TRBV4-2 to TRBJ2-7, with 9 positions matching TRBD2. The V and J ends lost 0 bases and 3 bases, in that order; junction bases with no gene match: 3. The CDR3 is 15 residues long. Germline V lookup: CDR1 LGHNA, CDR2 YNFKEQ. CDR3 sequence reads: CASSQEVSGSYEQYF. The CDR3 DNA sequence: TGTGCCAGCAGCCAAGAGGTTAGCGGGAGCTACGAGCAGTACTTC.

The chain employs TRBV20-1 and TRBJ2-5; 10 positions agree with TRBD2. Trimming took 3 bases from V and 2 from J; bases not matched to a gene: 6. The CDR3 spans 15 residues. Germline CDR1 reads DFQATT; CDR2 reads SNEGSKA (reference sequence). The CDR3 region has the DNA TGCAGTGCTAGTTTAGCGGGAGGACAACAAGAGACCCAGTACTTC. Translating it yields CSASLAGGQQETQYF.

The chain carries TRBV30 and TRBJ2-7, with D perhaps matching TRBD1 or TRBD2 (5 bases each). Germline CDR1 is GTSNPN and CDR2 is SVGIG (reference sequence). Trimming removed 0 bases at V and 6 bases at J, with 12 bases between. CDR3 length: 13 residues. The CDR3 DNA reads as TGTGCCTGGAGTGTACGGGGCGCTTCCGAGCAGTACTTC. Encoded protein: CAWSVRGASEQYF.

This chain links TRBV7-9 with TRBJ2-4, with TRBD2 identical over 8 bases. Germline-derived CDR1 and CDR2 are SEHNR and FQNEAQ (reference sequence). The CDR3 totals 16 residues. With V trimmed by 3 bases and J by 8 bases, 12 bases remained unmatched. The CDR3 nucleotides are TGTGCCAGCAGCTTGAGTAGGACTAGCCGGGGGGACATTCAGTACTTC. It is translated as CASSLSRTSRGDIQYF.

The genes are TRBV11-1 and TRBJ2-5, with unresolved D. Looked up from germline, CDR1 is SGHAT and CDR2 is FQDESV (reference sequence). V lost 1 base to trimming and J lost 2 bases, with 11 bases between them. This CDR3 is 15 amino acids long. The CDR3 coding sequence is TGTGCCAGCAGCTTAGGTGCCACAAGACAAGAGACCCAGTACTTC. This encodes CASSLGATRQETQYF.

The V call is TRBV3-1 (or the pseudogene TRBV3-2), the J call TRBJ2-7; the D gene is possibly TRBD2 (5 bases). Deletions cut 7 bases from V and 0 bases from J, with 16 bases between. Germline V CDR1 and CDR2: LGHDT, YNNKEL (reference sequence). This CDR3 has 15 residues. CDR3 DNA: TGTGCCAGCAAAGGCGGGCGATATAGCTCCTACGAGCAGTACTTC. As protein: CASKGGRYSSYEQYF.

The J gene is TRBJ2-1, the V gene TRBV7-3, with D perhaps matching TRBD2 (6 bases). With 2 bases removed from V and 9 bases from J, the gap between germline ends came to 8 bases. The length of the CDR3 is 12 residues. Per the germline V gene, CDR1 is SGHTA and CDR2 is FQGTGA. Here the CDR3 reads CASSLGGSEQFF. In nucleotides, the CDR3 is TGTGCCAGCAGCTTAGGGGGGAGTGAGCAGTTCTTC.

The chain employs TRBV18 and TRBJ2-7; no clear D gene. The CDR3 extends over 14 amino acids. Between the trimmed V and J ends, which lost 0 bases and 1 base, there was a span of 7 bases. Germline loops: CDR1 KGHSH, CDR2 LQKENI. CDR3 sequence: CASSPPGWSYEQYF. The CDR3 region has the DNA TGTGCCAGCTCACCACCGGGATGGTCCTACGAGCAGTACTTC.

The chain combines TRBV3-1 (or the pseudogene TRBV3-2) with TRBJ2-1, with 9 bases that match TRBD2. The germline CDR1 and CDR2 sequences are LGHDT and YNNKEL (reference sequence). The CDR3 sequence is 15 residues long. The V segment lost 3 bases and the J segment 3 bases; nucleotides outside the gene matches: 3. CDR3 sequence: CASSHSGSLYNEQFF. The CDR3 DNA reads TGTGCCAGCAGCCATAGCGGGAGCCTCTACAATGAGCAGTTCTTC.

This clone was seen just once. The V call is TRBV7-9, the J call TRBJ1-6; the D is unclear. The CDR3 extends over 13 amino acids. In germline, CDR1 is SEHNR, CDR2 FQNEAQ (reference sequence). V dropped 1 base and J dropped 4 bases, with 2 bases sitting between them. This CDR3 is CASSLGYNSPLHF. The CDR3 nucleotides read TGTGCCAGCAGCTTAGGGTATAATTCACCCCTCCACTTT.

This clone was detected once. This CDR3 reads CATRVQGLNKRYIQYF. DNA for the CDR3: TGTGCCACCAGAGTACAGGGACTAAACAAAAGGTACATTCAGTACTTC. The J gene is TRBJ2-4, the V gene TRBV24-1; tentative D call: TRBD2 (7 bases). Germline lookup yields CDR1 KGHDR and CDR2 SFDVKD. This CDR3 region has 16 residues. V was shortened by 7 bases and J by 8 bases, with 23 bases between the two germline ends.

CDR3 nucleotide sequence: TGTGCCAGTAGTCTACAGGGGATGAACACTGAAGCTTTCTTT. Translation: CASSLQGMNTEAFF. J is TRBJ1-1 and V is TRBV19; 7 bases align to TRBD1. Trimming at V came to 5 bases and at J to 0 bases, leaving 3 bases not matched to a gene. Germline V CDR1 and CDR2: LNHDA, SQIVND (reference sequence). The CDR3 length is 14 residues.